Here is one TCR beta chain with its context. Its antigen is as yet unknown. The data were obtained in a study of shared clonotypes between healthy human individuals. Deep was the level used in running the assay. It was across several immunoSEQ plates that each subset's genomic DNA was evenly split. The method was immunoSEQ multiplex PCR; TCRdb's version includes in-frame clones alone and lacks a portion of them. The sample lists more than 2,000,000 clones, 80% to 95% seen once, with 0.39% in the top ten. Adult Caucasians living in Nashville, Tennessee made up all of the donors. Study outcomes and limitations: Naive subsets generally had larger estimated richness than memory subsets.

This receptor was obtained from a man aged 18 to 29 in good health. Some clones in this sample may be carry-over from other donors' samples. Sequenced material: naive CD4+ T cells from PBMCs. Subset noted: CD45RA+ positively selected.

The CDR3 coding sequence is TGTGCCAGCAGCCAACAGGGGACCTATGGCTACACCTTC. Translated, it gives CASSQQGTYGYTF. V is TRBV4-2 and J is TRBJ1-2, with a weak D call TRBD1 (6 bases). Germline values: CDR1 LGHNA, CDR2 YNFKEQ. The length of the CDR3 is 13 residues. Trimming left V 2 bases short and J 4 bases short, with 8 bases between.